Listed here are 2 T cell receptor beta chains from one sample, sequenced in a study of shared clonotypes between healthy human individuals. The data were produced by immunoSEQ multiplex PCR, yet TCRdb's version contains in-frame clones alone and is incomplete. The table shows 2 million to 2.5 million clones, with about 92% occurring only once. Sequencing was done on a sample of naive CD4+ T cells from PBMCs. Described subset: CD45RA+ positively selected. These receptors were collected from a man aged 18 to 29 in good health. Some clones in this sample may be carry-over from other donors' samples.

The rearrangement joins TRBV5-1 to TRBJ2-7; D is undetermined. The ends were cut back, 0 bases at V and 2 bases at J, with 18 bases in the middle. CDR1 and CDR2 (germline): SGHRS, YFSETQ. This CDR3 has 17 amino acids. The CDR3 bases are TGCGCCAGCAGCTTGGCCGGTGTGCAACTGAGGACCTACGAGCAGTACTTC. Protein sequence: CASSLAGVQLRTYEQYF. The full variable domain, rest sourced from reference TRBV5-1 and TRBJ2-7, is KAGVTQTPRYLIKTRGQQVTLSCSPISGHRSVSWYQQTPGQGLQFLFEYFSETQRNKGNFPGRFSGRQFSNSRSEMNVSTLELGDSALYLCASSLAGVQLRTYEQYFGPGTRLTVT.

The chain carries TRBV18 and TRBJ1-2; TRBD1 might be the D (5 bases). The CDR3 consists of 15 residues. Trimming left V 1 base short and J 5 bases short, with 14 bases between. Germline V gene data show CDR1 as KGHSH and CDR2 as LQKENI. The CDR3 DNA follows: TGTGCCAGCTCACCACAGGGGCCCCCAGGATATGGCTACACCTTC. As protein: CASSPQGPPGYGYTF.